This is a list of T cell receptor beta chains from one sample in a study of shared clonotypes between healthy human individuals. The table came from immunoSEQ multiplex PCR; TCRdb's copy has only in-frame clones and leaves some out. The table includes roughly 1,500,000 clones, 98% detected once. What was sequenced was naive CD4+ T cells sorted from blood. All receptors derive from a man aged 25-45 years in good health. CDR3s include the opening cysteine and the closing phenylalanine or tryptophan. Fields, in order: D gene, J gene, V gene, clone size, CDR3 DNA, CDR3 protein. D genes are given only for firm matches. Clone size is stated in some rows and not others, as once, few, many or a class when expanded.

- | TRBJ1-3 | TRBV6-6 | - | TGTGCCAGCAGTCTCTCTGGAAACACCATATATTTT | CASSLSGNTIYF
TRBD1 | TRBJ2-1 | TRBV6-1 | - | TGTGCCAGCAGTGGGACAGGGGTCAGGGAGCAGTTCTTC | CASSGTGVREQFF
- | TRBJ2-7 | TRBV6-6 | - | TGTGCCAGCAGTTACTCGACTAGCTACGAGCAGTACTTC | CASSYSTSYEQYF
- | TRBJ2-6 | TRBV7-9 | - | TGTGCCAGCAGATCCGTACGTGGGGCCGGGTCTTCTGGGGCCAACGTCCTGACTTTC | CASRSVRGAGSSGANVLTF
- | TRBJ1-5 | TRBV28 | few | TGTGCCAGCAGTGACGGGACATCAAGCAATCAGCCCCAGCATTTT | CASSDGTSSNQPQHF
- | TRBJ2-7 | TRBV28 | - | TGTGCCAGCGGGTTGTCCTACGAGCAGTACTTC | CASGLSYEQYF
TRBD2 | TRBJ2-1 | TRBV28 | - | TGTGCCAGCAGTCTAGCGGGGGGCTCATTTCGCGATGAGCAGTTCTTC | CASSLAGGSFRDEQFF
- | TRBJ2-4 | TRBV5-4 | - | TGTGCCAGCAGCGTAGGGGTGGGCAAAAACATTCAGTACTTC | CASSVGVGKNIQYF
- | TRBJ2-5 | TRBV28 | - | TGTGCCAGCAGTTTTCTTATCCAGACCCAGTACTTC | CASSFLIQTQYF
- | TRBJ2-1 | TRBV4-3 | - | TGCGCCAGCAGCCAGCAACCGGGACTGTCGATGGGTGAGCAGTTCTTC | CASSQQPGLSMGEQFF
- | TRBJ1-2 | TRBV19 | - | TGTGCCAGTAGATTAGCGGGGGGTTCTGGCTACACCTTC | CASRLAGGSGYTF
- | TRBJ2-1 | TRBV9 | - | TGTGCCAGCAGCGTAGCTCCGAACAATGAGCAGTTCTTC | CASSVAPNNEQFF
- | TRBJ1-3 | TRBV25-1 | - | TGTGCCAGCAGTGAACAGAACTCTGGAAACACCATATATTTT | CASSEQNSGNTIYF
TRBD1 | TRBJ2-1 | TRBV11-3 | - | TGTGCCAGCAGCTCTTCAGGGGGCTCCTACAATGAGCAGTTCTTC | CASSSSGGSYNEQFF
TRBD2 | TRBJ2-1 | TRBV25-1 | - | TGTGCCAGCAGTGAACTAGGTAGCGGGGGGGTATACAATGAGCAGTTCTTC | CASSELGSGGVYNEQFF
TRBD1 | TRBJ1-5 | TRBV6-5 | - | TGTGCCAGCAGCCCACAGGGGGCCCCCCAGCATTTT | CASSPQGAPQHF
TRBD1 | TRBJ1-2 | TRBV4-1 | - | TGCGCCAGCAGCCAACGGGGGACAGGGGGTGATGGCTACACCTTC | CASSQRGTGGDGYTF
- | TRBJ2-3 | TRBV4-3 | - | TGCGCCAGCAGCCAAGAGGGGGTTTGGGATACGCAGTATTTT | CASSQEGVWDTQYF
TRBD1 | TRBJ1-2 | TRBV6-1 | - | TGTGCCAGCAGTGCCCGCGGGACAGGGGGTTATGGCTACACCTTC | CASSARGTGGYGYTF
- | TRBJ2-1 | TRBV29-1 | once | TGCAGCGTCACCGGGACAACCTCCTACAATGAGCAGTTCTTC | CSVTGTTSYNEQFF
TRBD1 | TRBJ1-5 | TRBV7-2 | - | TGTGCCAGCAGCTTAGAGGGACAGGGGTATCAGCCCCAGCATTTT | CASSLEGQGYQPQHF
TRBD1 | TRBJ2-7 | TRBV15 | - | TGTGCCACCAGCAGGACGACAGGGGTGATCGGCGAGCAGTACTTC | CATSRTTGVIGEQYF
- | TRBJ2-7 | TRBV5-8 | - | TGTGCCAGCAGCCGAGGCCATTCCTACGAGCAGTACTTC | CASSRGHSYEQYF
TRBD2 | TRBJ2-3 | TRBV6-5 | - | TGTGCCAGCAAATTACTCGGGACTAGAACAGATACGCAGTATTTT | CASKLLGTRTDTQYF
- | TRBJ2-7 | TRBV5-1 | - | TGCGCCAGCAGCTTAGGTGACGACGAGCAGTACTTC | CASSLGDDEQYF
- | TRBJ2-3 | TRBV19 | - | TGTGCCACTTCCACCGGGGCTAGCACAGATACGCAGTATTTT | CATSTGASTDTQYF
- | TRBJ2-1 | TRBV7-3 | - | TGTGCCAGCAGCCTAGCGCCATCCTACAATGAGCAGTTCTTC | CASSLAPSYNEQFF
TRBD1 | TRBJ2-7 | TRBV9 | once | TGTGCCAGCAGCCAAGGACAGGGGAAGTCCTACGAGCAGTACTTC | CASSQGQGKSYEQYF
- | TRBJ1-1 | TRBV9 | - | TGTGCCAGCAGCGCACCAACCAACTTTGCCGAAGCTTTCTTT | CASSAPTNFAEAFF
TRBD2 | TRBJ2-1 | TRBV5-4 | - | TGTGCCAGCAGCAACGGGGGGTGGAGCCCCTCGGGCAATGAGCAGTTCTTC | CASSNGGWSPSGNEQFF
TRBD2 | TRBJ2-3 | TRBV5-1 | - | TGCGCCAGCAGCTTGGCCGGACTAGCGGGAGGAACAGATACGCAGTATTTT | CASSLAGLAGGTDTQYF
TRBD1 | TRBJ1-5 | TRBV7-2 | - | TGTGCCAGCAGCAAGGGACAGGGGGCGGATCAGCCCCAGCATTTT | CASSKGQGADQPQHF
- | TRBJ2-7 | TRBV4-1 | - | TGCGCCAGCAGCCAAGGGCTAGCCATATCCTACGAGCAGTACTTC | CASSQGLAISYEQYF
- | TRBJ1-2 | TRBV18 | - | TGTGCCAGCTCACCGGACACCGCTAACTATGGCTACACCTTC | CASSPDTANYGYTF
- | TRBJ1-1 | TRBV10-2 | - | TGCGCCAGCAGTTCAGAGGTCGGGAACACTGAAGCTTTCTTT | CASSSEVGNTEAFF
- | TRBJ2-1 | TRBV18 | once | TGTGCCAGCTCACCCGGCGTCGGGCGCTACAATGAGCAGTTCTTC | CASSPGVGRYNEQFF
TRBD2 | TRBJ2-7 | TRBV5-1 | - | TGCGCCAGCAGTCCGAAGGGGACTACCTACTACGAGCAGTACTTC | CASSPKGTTYYEQYF
- | TRBJ2-7 | TRBV19 | - | TGTGCCAGTAGTCCGCGTTGGGGGACCTACGAGCAGTACTTC | CASSPRWGTYEQYF
- | TRBJ2-3 | TRBV5-4 | - | TGTGCCAGCAGCTTGGTGAGGGTGGGGCCGGTGGGTACGCAGTATTTT | CASSLVRVGPVGTQYF
TRBD1 | TRBJ2-7 | TRBV30 | - | TGTGCCTCCCGACAGGGGGACGAGCAGTACTTC | CASRQGDEQYF
TRBD1 | TRBJ2-7 | TRBV27 | - | TGTGCCAGCAGCGGGACAGGGGCCTACGAGCAGTACTTC | CASSGTGAYEQYF
- | TRBJ2-5 | TRBV14 | once | TGTGCCAGCAGCCCTTTGGGGATTGGGAAAGAGACCCAGTACTTC | CASSPLGIGKETQYF
- | TRBJ2-7 | TRBV18 | few | TGTGCCAGCTCACCAAGTACCTACGAGCAGTACTTC | CASSPSTYEQYF
- | TRBJ2-7 | TRBV25-1 | - | TGTGCCAGCACTCCAGGGGGGGACAGTTACTCCTACGAGCAGTACTTC | CASTPGGDSYSYEQYF
- | TRBJ2-7 | TRBV5-1 | - | TGCGCCAGCAGCTCCACAGGCTACGAGCAGTACTTC | CASSSTGYEQYF
TRBD1 | TRBJ1-3 | TRBV18 | once | TGTGCCAGCTCACCAATCCCGGGACAGGGCGGAAACACCATATATTTT | CASSPIPGQGGNTIYF
- | TRBJ2-4 | TRBV30 | - | TGTGCCTGGAGCAGGGCGGCCAAAAACATTCAGTACTTC | CAWSRAAKNIQYF